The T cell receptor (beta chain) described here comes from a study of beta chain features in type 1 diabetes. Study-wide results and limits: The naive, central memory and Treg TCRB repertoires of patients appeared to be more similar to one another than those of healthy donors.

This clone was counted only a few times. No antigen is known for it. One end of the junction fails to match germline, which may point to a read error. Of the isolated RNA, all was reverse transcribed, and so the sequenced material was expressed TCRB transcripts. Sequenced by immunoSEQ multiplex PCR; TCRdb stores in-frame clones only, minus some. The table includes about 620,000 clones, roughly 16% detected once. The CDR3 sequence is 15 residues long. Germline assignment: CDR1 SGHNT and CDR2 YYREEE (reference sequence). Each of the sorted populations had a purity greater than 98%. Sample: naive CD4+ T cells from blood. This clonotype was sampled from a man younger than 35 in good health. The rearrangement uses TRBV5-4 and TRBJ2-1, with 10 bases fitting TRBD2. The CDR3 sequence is CASSSRTSGYSEQFF. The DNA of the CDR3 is TGTGCCAGCAGCTCGCGGACTAGCGGCTACAGTGAGCAGTTCTTC.